This entry lists 14 T cell receptor beta chains sequenced from one sample in a study of T cells after yellow fever vaccination. MiXCR, run by TCRdb on the 5' RACE reads, gives a single entry per CDR3 protein. This table holds approximately 160,000 distinct CDR3 sequences, approximately 6.2% found once. Sample: CD4+ T cells sorted from PBMCs, taken on the day of the first yellow fever vaccination. Receptors were obtained from a young man who received the YFV17D yellow fever vaccine.

The chain has TRBV11-3 and TRBJ2-1; 8 bases agree with TRBD2. Germline CDR1 SGHNT, CDR2 YENEEA. V lost 3 bases and J lost 4; bases outside the gene matches: 2. This CDR3 is built from 14 residues. CDR3 coding DNA: TGTGCCAGCAGCTTTTCGGGGGGGTACAATGAGCAGTTCTTC. Translating gives CASSFSGGYNEQFF. Variable domain in full (rest from reference TRBV11-3 and TRBJ2-1): EAGVVQSPRYKIIEKKQPVAFWCNPISGHNTLYWYLQNLGQGPELLIRYENEEAVDDSQLPKDRFSAERLKGVDSTLKIQPAELGDSAVYLCASSFSGGYNEQFFGPGTRLTVL.

This clonotype was observed at least ten times. The rearrangement links TRBV29-1 to TRBJ2-7, with TRBD2 identical over 7 bases. The CDR3 has 12 residues. CDR1 and CDR2 from the germline V gene are SQVTM and ANQGSEA. The V gene end was trimmed by 4 bases and the J gene end by 3 bases; junction bases not matched to a gene: 3. CDR3 amino acids: CSVAPSGYEQYF. DNA for the CDR3: TGCAGCGTTGCGCCTAGCGGCTACGAGCAGTACTTC.

This clonotype was observed a handful of times. The rearrangement joins TRBV20-1 to TRBJ2-5; D is possibly TRBD1 (6 bases). Per the germline V gene, CDR1 is DFQATT and CDR2 is SNEGSKA (reference sequence). Trimming left V 5 bases short and J 3 bases short, with 13 bases between. This CDR3 contains 13 residues. The DNA of the CDR3 is TGCAGTGCTTCAGGGGCCGTGAAAGAGACCCAGTACTTC. Translation: CSASGAVKETQYF.

This clonotype has more than one count but fewer than ten. This rearrangement joins TRBV12-3 or TRBV12-4 to TRBJ2-3; weak D call: TRBD2 (6 bases). The V end lost 6 bases, the J end lost 6 bases, and 19 bases lay between the germline ends. The CDR3 contains 15 residues. CDR3 sequence: CASSSGTPVGDTQYF. CDR3 bases: TGTGCCAGCAGCTCCGGGACTCCGGTCGGGGATACGCAGTATTTT.

The sample holds many counts of this clonotype. This chain uses TRBV12-3 or TRBV12-4 with TRBJ2-1, with D possibly TRBD2 on 7 matching bases. V dropped 6 bases and J dropped 9 bases, with 18 bases sitting between them. The CDR3 runs 14 residues. The CDR3 DNA is TGTGCCAGCAGGAGGGCGGGGGCCCCCGGTGAGCAGTTCTTC. This sequence encodes CASRRAGAPGEQFF.

This clonotype appeared many times. The gene calls are TRBV12-3 or TRBV12-4 and TRBJ2-3, with 9 positions matching TRBD2. The CDR3 covers 15 residues. The V gene end was trimmed by 7 bases and the J gene end by 1 base; junction bases not matched to a gene: 6. CDR3 region: CASKGPSGGTDTQYF. The CDR3 DNA reads TGTGCCAGCAAAGGTCCTAGCGGGGGCACAGATACGCAGTATTTT.

The sample holds many counts of this clonotype. The chain joins TRBV5-1 to TRBJ1-2; D might be TRBD1 (5 bases). This CDR3 comprises 17 residues. Per the germline V gene, CDR1 is SGHRS and CDR2 is YFSETQ. Trimming removed 3 bases at V and 5 bases at J, with 23 bases between. This CDR3 reads CASSSSYGQALSYGYTF. DNA for the CDR3: TGCGCCAGCAGCTCTTCATACGGACAAGCTTTGAGTTATGGCTACACCTTC.

This clonotype has only a few counts. V is TRBV25-1 and J is TRBJ2-5; unclear D gene. The CDR3 loop spans 13 amino acids. Germline CDR1 is MGHDK and CDR2 is SYGVNS. V lost 1 base, J lost 4 bases, and 7 bases lay in between. The CDR3 bases are TGTGCCAGCAGTGAATTAAGGGTAGAGACCCAGTACTTC. This codes for CASSELRVETQYF.

For this clonotype: Since a much larger clone is just one base distant, this may be a read error. The chain links TRBV12-3 or TRBV12-4 to TRBJ1-4; tentative D call: TRBD1 (6 bases). This CDR3 comprises 16 residues. CDR3 region: CGSSPSWAGANEKLFF. CDR3 nucleotides: TGTGGCAGCAGCCCCTCGTGGGCAGGGGCGAACGAAAAACTGTTTTTT.

This clonotype was seen many times. This CDR3 reads CASSLLGGKETQYF. For the CDR3, the DNA is TGTGCCAGCAGCCTCCTTGGGGGGAAGGAGACCCAGTACTTC. This rearrangement joins TRBV5-6 to TRBJ2-5; D may be TRBD2 (6 bases). CDR1 and CDR2 from the germline V gene are SGHDT and YYEEEE. The CDR3 spans 14 residues. Trimming cost V 4 bases and J 5 bases, with 15 bases left between them.

At least ten counts were recorded for this clonotype. The CDR3 reads CAISEGAPYQETQYF. In DNA, the CDR3 is TGTGCCATCAGTGAGGGGGCACCATACCAAGAGACCCAGTACTTC. The chain is built from TRBV10-3 and TRBJ2-5, with TRBD1 as a possible D gene (5 bases). Germline lookup yields CDR1 ENHRY and CDR2 SYGVKD. V gave up 2 bases and J gave up 0 bases, with 10 bases separating them. This CDR3 region has 15 residues.

This clonotype has at least ten counts. V usage is TRBV16 and J usage is TRBJ1-5, with D possibly TRBD1 on 5 matching bases. Deletions cut 2 bases from V and 7 bases from J, with 12 bases between. This CDR3 region has 14 residues. Germline CDR1 and CDR2: KGHSY and FQNENV. The CDR3 region is CASSQGQMGQPQHF. The CDR3 DNA reads TGTGCCAGCAGCCAAGGACAAATGGGGCAGCCCCAGCATTTT. The entire variable domain, with the rest obtained from reference TRBV16 and TRBJ1-5, is as follows: GEEVAQTPKHLVRGEGQKAKLYCAPIKGHSYVFWYQQVLKNEFKFLISFQNENVFDETGMPKERFSAKCLPNSPCSLEIQATKLEDSAVYFCASSQGQMGQPQHFGDGTRLSIL.

This chain links TRBV5-1 with TRBJ1-1, with a tentative D call TRBD1 (6 bases). The CDR3 totals 15 residues. V lost 4 bases and J lost 0, with 13 bases in between. Germline V CDR1 and CDR2: SGHRS, YFSETQ. Here the CDR3 reads CASSPPTGLNTEAFF. The CDR3 DNA sequence: TGCGCCAGCAGCCCGCCGACAGGCTTGAACACTGAAGCTTTCTTT. The full variable domain, with the rest looked up from reference TRBV5-1 and TRBJ1-1, is KAGVTQTPRYLIKTRGQQVTLSCSPISGHRSVSWYQQTPGQGLQFLFEYFSETQRNKGNFPGRFSGRQFSNSRSEMNVSTLELGDSALYLCASSPPTGLNTEAFFGQGTRLTVV.

The genes are TRBV20-1 and TRBJ1-3; D is ambiguous. Trimming left V 6 bases short and J 3 bases short, with 15 bases between. The CDR3 loop spans 14 amino acids. Germline lookup yields CDR1 DFQATT and CDR2 SNEGSKA (reference sequence). The chain's CDR3 is CSAPARGGGNTIYF. The CDR3 nucleotides read TGCAGTGCCCCAGCACGGGGAGGTGGAAACACCATATATTTT.